Listed below are T cell receptor beta chains from one sample, sequenced in a study of shared clonotypes between healthy human individuals. TCRdb's table, derived via immunoSEQ multiplex PCR, lists solely in-frame clones and lacks some. The table records 2 million to 2.5 million clones, around 95% of them present only once. Sequencing was performed on naive CD4+ T cells sorted from blood. These receptors originate from a young man in good health. CDR3s leave out the opening cysteine and the closing phenylalanine or tryptophan.

CDR3aa | j_gene | v_gene
ASSFYNEQF | TRBJ2-1 | TRBV14
ASSLVMQSEQY | TRBJ2-7 | TRBV27
ASSPDGLAGGSSYNEQF | TRBJ2-1 | TRBV13
ASSRTTDQPQH | TRBJ1-5 | TRBV18
ASSLSTQGEQY | TRBJ2-7 | TRBV5-1
ASSLAGSGSRNEQY | TRBJ2-7 | TRBV5-1
ASSLEGGVGEQY | TRBJ2-7 | TRBV5-4
ASRAGFPYEQY | TRBJ2-7 | TRBV10-1
ASSLKAGLGLNEQF | TRBJ2-1 | TRBV7-8
ASSLAGSRGPGETQY | TRBJ2-5 | TRBV5-4
ASSQGTESANSPLH | TRBJ1-6 | TRBV4-3
ASSRTVTSGGYNEQF | TRBJ2-1 | TRBV7-9
AISESGQTYEQY | TRBJ2-7 | TRBV10-3
ASSHSTGLALPGELF | TRBJ2-2 | TRBV4-1
AISELASKVNEQF | TRBJ2-1 | TRBV10-3
ASSQQGQGPYEQY | TRBJ2-7 | TRBV11-2